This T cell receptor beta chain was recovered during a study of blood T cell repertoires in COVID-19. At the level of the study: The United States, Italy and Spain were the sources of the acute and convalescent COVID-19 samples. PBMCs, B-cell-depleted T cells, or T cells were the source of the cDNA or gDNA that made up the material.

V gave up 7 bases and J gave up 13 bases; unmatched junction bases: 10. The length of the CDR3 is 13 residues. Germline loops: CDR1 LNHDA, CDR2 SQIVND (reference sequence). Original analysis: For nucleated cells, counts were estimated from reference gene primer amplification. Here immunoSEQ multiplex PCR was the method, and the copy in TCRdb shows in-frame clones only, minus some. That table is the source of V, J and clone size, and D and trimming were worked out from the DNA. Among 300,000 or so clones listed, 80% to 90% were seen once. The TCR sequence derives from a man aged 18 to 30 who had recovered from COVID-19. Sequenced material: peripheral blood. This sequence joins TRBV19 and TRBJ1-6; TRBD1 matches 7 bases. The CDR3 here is CASTDPGQLPLHF. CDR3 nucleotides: TGTGCCAGTACTGATCCGGGACAGCTTCCCCTCCACTTT.